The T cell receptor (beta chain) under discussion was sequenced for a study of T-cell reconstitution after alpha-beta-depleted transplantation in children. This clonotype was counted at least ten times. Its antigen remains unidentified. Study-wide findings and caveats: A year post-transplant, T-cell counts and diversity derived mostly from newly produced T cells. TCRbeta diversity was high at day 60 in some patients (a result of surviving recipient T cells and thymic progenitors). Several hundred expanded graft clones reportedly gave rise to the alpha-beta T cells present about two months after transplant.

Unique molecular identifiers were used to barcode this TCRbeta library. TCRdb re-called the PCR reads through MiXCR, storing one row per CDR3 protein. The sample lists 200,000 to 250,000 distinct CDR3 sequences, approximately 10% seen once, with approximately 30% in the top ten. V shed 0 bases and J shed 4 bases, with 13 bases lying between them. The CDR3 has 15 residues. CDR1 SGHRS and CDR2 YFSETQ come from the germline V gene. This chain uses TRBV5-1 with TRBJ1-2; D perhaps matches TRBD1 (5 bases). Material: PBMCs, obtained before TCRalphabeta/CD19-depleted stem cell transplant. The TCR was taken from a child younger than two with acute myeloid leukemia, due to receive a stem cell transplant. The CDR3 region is CASSLAQGASYGYTF. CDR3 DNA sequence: TGCGCCAGCAGCTTGGCCCAAGGGGCGAGCTATGGCTACACCTTC.